What follows describes a single T cell receptor (beta chain). Its specificity is unknown. Measured with immunoSEQ multiplex PCR; TCRdb has only the in-frame clones, and not every one. The data show 30,000 to 40,000 clones, around 85% seen once. The CDR3 extends over 15 amino acids. Between the trimmed V and J ends, which lost 5 bases and 3 bases, there was a span of 14 bases. CDR1 and CDR2 from the germline V gene are LNHDA and SQIVND (reference sequence). Treatment of patients with chemo-refractory metastatic non-small-cell lung cancer consisted of focal radiation plus CTLA-4 blockade with ipilimumab. The sample comes from a study of radiotherapy plus CTLA-4 blockade in lung cancer. Whole-study results and caveats: In blood, tumor-derived TCR clones expanded after radiotherapy plus ipilimumab. Best predicting response, reportedly, were early blood T cell clone dynamics, with interferon-beta.

The chain uses TRBV19 and TRBJ1-5; D possibly corresponds to TRBD1 (5 bases). This material consisted of peripheral blood, taken from a patient treated with radiotherapy plus ipilimumab. The TCR comes from a human donor with non-small cell lung cancer who had stable disease on radiotherapy plus ipilimumab. CDR3 loop: CASSPLGGSNQPQHF. CDR3 in DNA: TGTGCCAGTAGTCCTCTCGGGGGGTCCAATCAGCCCCAGCATTTT.